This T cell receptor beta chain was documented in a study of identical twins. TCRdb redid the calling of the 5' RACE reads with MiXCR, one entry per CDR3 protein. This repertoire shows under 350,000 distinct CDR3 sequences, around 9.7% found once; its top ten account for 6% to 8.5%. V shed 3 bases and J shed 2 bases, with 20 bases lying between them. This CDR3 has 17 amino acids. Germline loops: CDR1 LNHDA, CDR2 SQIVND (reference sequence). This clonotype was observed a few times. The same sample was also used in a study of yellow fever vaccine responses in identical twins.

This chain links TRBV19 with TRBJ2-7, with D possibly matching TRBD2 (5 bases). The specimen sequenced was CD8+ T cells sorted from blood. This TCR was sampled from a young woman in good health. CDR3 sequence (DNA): TGTGCCAGTAGTATCAGCCTCGTGGAGGAAATCCCCTACGAGCAGTACTTC. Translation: CASSISLVEEIPYEQYF.